A selection of T cell receptor beta chains follows, all from one sample in a study of shared clonotypes between healthy human individuals. Assay: immunoSEQ multiplex PCR; the TCRdb copy retains only in-frame clones and omits some. The sample records 1,500,000 or so clones, approximately 98.5% being singletons. The specimen was naive CD4+ T cells sorted from blood. Receptors originate from a man aged 30 to 45 in good health. Each CDR3 is given with its conserved first and last residue. D genes are given only for firm matches. Part of the rows lack a size; the others show once, few, many or a class for expanded clones.

TRBJ2-7,TRBV5-1,NA,NA,TGCGCCAGCGGCTCAGGTGGGTCGATCTACGAGCAGTACTTC,CASGSGGSIYEQYF
TRBJ2-2,TRBV7-9,NA,NA,TGTGCCAGCACCAGAGACAGGTTGACGACCGGGGAGCTGTTTTTT,CASTRDRLTTGELFF
TRBJ2-6,TRBV25-1,once,NA,TGTGCCAGCAGTGAGGCTGGGGCCAACGTCCTGACTTTC,CASSEAGANVLTF
TRBJ2-2,TRBV7-3,once,TRBD2,TGTGCCAGCAGCTTAAGCGGGAGAAACACCGGGGAGCTGTTTTTT,CASSLSGRNTGELFF
TRBJ1-2,TRBV9,NA,NA,TGTGCCAGCAGCCCTTGGGGGGGCTATGGCTACACCTTC,CASSPWGGYGYTF
TRBJ1-5,TRBV19,NA,NA,TGTGCCAGTAGTATCCGGGAAAAGGACATGTTCGCGGATCAGCCCCAGCATTTT,CASSIREKDMFADQPQHF
TRBJ2-7,TRBV11-2,NA,NA,TGTGCCAGCAGCCCTGGACCACCTAGCAACTACGAGCAGTACTTC,CASSPGPPSNYEQYF
TRBJ2-7,TRBV21-1,NA,NA,TGTGCCAGCAGCGAAGCTCGGGGGGACAGGGTAGTCTACGAGCAGTACTTC,CASSEARGDRVVYEQYF
TRBJ2-3,TRBV2,NA,TRBD2,TGTGCCAGCAGTGGTGTACTAGCGGGCACAGATACGCAGTATTTT,CASSGVLAGTDTQYF
TRBJ2-1,TRBV5-1,NA,TRBD2,TGCGCCAGCCGAAAGGGACTAGCGGGGCACGGCTCCTACAATGAGCAGTTCTTC,CASRKGLAGHGSYNEQFF
TRBJ2-7,TRBV6-5,NA,NA,TGTGCCAGCAGTTACTCCGGACTAGAGCAGTACTTC,CASSYSGLEQYF
TRBJ2-7,TRBV7-6,NA,TRBD1,TGTGCCAGCAGCCCTTCACAGGGGGCGGCGTACGAGCAGTACTTC,CASSPSQGAAYEQYF
TRBJ2-7,TRBV6-6,NA,TRBD1,TGTGCCAGCAGTGCCTTGGGGACAGGGACCGGCGAGCAGTACTTC,CASSALGTGTGEQYF
TRBJ2-6,TRBV28,NA,TRBD1,TGTGCCAGCAGTCGAGGGACAGTCAAAGAATCTGGGGCCAACGTCCTGACTTTC,CASSRGTVKESGANVLTF
TRBJ2-6,TRBV29-1,NA,NA,TGCAGCGTTGAGAAGCAGGGGTCTAGCTCTGGGGCCAACGTCCTGACTTTC,CSVEKQGSSSGANVLTF
TRBJ1-2,TRBV7-2,NA,TRBD1,TGTGCCAGCAGCTCGTACGACAGGGGGATGGGCTACACCTTC,CASSSYDRGMGYTF
TRBJ1-3,TRBV27,NA,NA,TGTGCCAGCAGTCCAGGGGTCTCTGGAAACACCATATATTTT,CASSPGVSGNTIYF
TRBJ1-1,TRBV4-1,NA,NA,TGCGCCAGCAGCCCCAGGGAGAACACTGAAGCTTTCTTT,CASSPRENTEAFF
TRBJ2-5,TRBV29-1,NA,NA,TGCAGCGTTGGTTACGGGAGCGAGACCCAGTACTTC,CSVGYGSETQYF
TRBJ2-1,TRBV28,NA,NA,TGTGCCAGCGCCATAACCGGAAGGGTTTCCTACAATGAGCAGTTCTTC,CASAITGRVSYNEQFF
TRBJ2-7,TRBV18,NA,TRBD1,TGTGCCAGCTCACGAGGGACAGGGGGAAGCTACGAGCAGTACTTC,CASSRGTGGSYEQYF
TRBJ2-6,TRBV2,NA,NA,TGTGCCAGCAGTGAAGTACTGAGGTCCGGGGCCAACGTCCTGACTTTC,CASSEVLRSGANVLTF
TRBJ2-7,TRBV7-8,NA,NA,TGTGCCAGCAGCCAGACCCCGGACTCCTACGAGCAGTACTTC,CASSQTPDSYEQYF
TRBJ2-5,TRBV7-3,NA,TRBD1,TGTGCCAGCAGCTTCCGGGGACAGGGATCGGAGACCCAGTACTTC,CASSFRGQGSETQYF
TRBJ1-4,TRBV4-3,NA,TRBD1,TGCGCCAGCAGCCAAGAGGACAGGGGTATGAGAGAAAAACTGTTTTTT,CASSQEDRGMREKLFF
TRBJ1-1,TRBV5-1,NA,NA,TGCGCCAGCAGCTTGCTCGGGGGCCTGAACACTGAAGCTTTCTTT,CASSLLGGLNTEAFF
TRBJ1-1,TRBV5-6,NA,TRBD1,TGTGCCAGCAGCACAGACAGGGGGCTGACTGAAGCTTTCTTT,CASSTDRGLTEAFF
TRBJ2-1,TRBV11-2,NA,NA,TGTGCCAGCAGCTTAGGCAGAAACAATGAGCAGTTCTTC,CASSLGRNNEQFF
TRBJ2-5,TRBV28,NA,NA,TGTGCCAGCAGTTTAGGGAGGCGGGGTTGGCGAGAGACCCAGTACTTC,CASSLGRRGWRETQYF
TRBJ2-7,TRBV7-2,NA,NA,TGTGCCAGCAGCTTAGCGGCTGGCAGGGTAACATACTACGAGCAGTACTTC,CASSLAAGRVTYYEQYF
TRBJ2-7,TRBV4-1,NA,NA,TGCGCCAGCAGCCAAGAAGGTGGGGGTGCTACAGTCTCCTACGAGCAGTACTTC,CASSQEGGGATVSYEQYF
TRBJ1-5,TRBV4-3,once,TRBD1,TGCGCCAGCAGCCAAGCGGTACAGGGGCGCAATCAGCCCCAGCATTTT,CASSQAVQGRNQPQHF
TRBJ1-2,TRBV27,NA,NA,TGTGCCAGCAGTTCGGACAGATCCTATGGCTACACCTTC,CASSSDRSYGYTF